The 30 T cell receptor beta chains presented below share a single source sample, sequenced in a study of T cells after yellow fever vaccination. TCRdb fed the 5' RACE reads into MiXCR, producing one record per CDR3 protein. The table has hundreds of thousands of distinct CDR3 sequences, roughly 13% seen once; the top ten hold about an eighth. The sample was PBMCs, taken on the day of the yellow fever booster vaccination. The receptors were sampled from a man aged 25 to 45 who received the YFV17D yellow fever vaccine.

This clonotype turned up a few times. The rearrangement links TRBV7-2 to TRBJ2-7, with 10 bases that match TRBD1. CDR3 length equals 15 residues. Per the germline V gene, CDR1 is SGHTA and CDR2 is FQGNSA. V lost 4 bases and J lost 3; bases outside the gene matches: 6. In nucleotides, the CDR3 is TGTGCCAGCAGCTCCTCGGGACAGGGGAACTACGAGCAGTACTTC. It encodes CASSSSGQGNYEQYF.

CDR3 protein: CASSLSTSGVYTGELFF. CDR3 DNA: TGTGCCAGCAGTTTATCGACTAGCGGGGTGTATACCGGGGAGCTGTTTTTT. The chain couples TRBV27 to TRBJ2-2; 11 positions agree with TRBD2. Looked up from germline, CDR1 is MNHEY and CDR2 is SMNVEV (reference sequence). Losses at the gene ends were 0 bases for V and 5 bases for J; bases not matched to a gene: 5. The CDR3 extends over 17 amino acids.

The J gene is TRBJ2-7, the V gene TRBV12-3 or TRBV12-4; 8 bases are a match to TRBD2. The ends lost 6 bases at V and 2 bases at J; junction bases unmatched: 12. This CDR3 region has 16 residues. The DNA for the CDR3 is TGTGCCAGCAGCCCATCTGGGAAGCGGGGGACCTACGAGCAGTACTTC. It yields the protein CASSPSGKRGTYEQYF.

This clonotype has just a few counts. This sequence joins TRBV10-3 and TRBJ2-7, with D perhaps TRBD1 (6 bases). V was cut by 8 bases and J by 4 bases, with 18 bases left in between. The V gene's germline CDR1 is ENHRY and CDR2 SYGVKD. CDR3 length equals 14 residues. CDR3 sequence (DNA): TGTGCCATCGGGGACACGAAGGGAAAATACGAGCAGTACTTC. Its translation: CAIGDTKGKYEQYF.

This sequence joins TRBV29-1 and TRBJ2-1, with D tentatively TRBD2 (6 bases). CDR1 is SQVTM, CDR2 ANQGSEA, per germline. The V end was cut by 0 bases, the J end by 5 bases, with 17 bases between. The CDR3 runs to 16 residues. CDR3 region: CSVEERSSDLHNEQFF. CDR3 DNA sequence: TGCAGCGTTGAAGAAAGGTCTAGCGACCTACACAATGAGCAGTTCTTC.

The chain uses TRBV29-1 and TRBJ1-2; TRBD1 is a possible D gene (6 bases). Germline loops: CDR1 SQVTM, CDR2 ANQGSEA. The germline V and J ends were trimmed by 2 bases and 6 bases, with 10 bases remaining between them. The CDR3 is 12 residues long. CDR3 in amino acids: CSVETGGDGYTF. The CDR3 coding sequence is TGCAGCGTTGAAACCGGGGGCGATGGCTACACCTTC.

The rearrangement uses TRBV6-5 and TRBJ1-5; D is undetermined. The V gene lost 6 bases and the J gene lost 3 bases, with 15 bases spanning the gap. This CDR3 has 15 amino acids. Per the germline V gene, CDR1 is MNHEY and CDR2 is SVGAGI. The CDR3 DNA reads as TGTGCCAGCAGGTACACGGGAGCGATCAATCAGCCCCAGCATTTT. It is translated as CASRYTGAINQPQHF.

The chain joins TRBV19 to TRBJ2-7, with no clear D. CDR3 length: 13 amino acids. V was cut by 5 bases and J by 5 bases, with 13 bases left in between. Germline CDR1 and CDR2: LNHDA and SQIVND (reference sequence). The CDR3 loop is CASSVRASNEQYF. CDR3 nucleotide sequence: TGTGCCAGTAGTGTCCGGGCCTCGAACGAGCAGTACTTC.

A few counts support this clonotype. The V gene is TRBV20-1, the J gene TRBJ1-6; D is uncertain. Between the trimmed V and J ends, which lost 2 bases and 5 bases, there was a span of 13 bases. The germline CDR1 and CDR2 sequences are DFQATT and SNEGSKA (reference sequence). This CDR3 contains 15 residues. The CDR3 sequence: CSARSSGINNSPLHF. The CDR3 nucleotides are TGCAGTGCTAGAAGTTCGGGTATCAATAATTCACCCCTCCACTTT.

There are a few counts of this clonotype. The genes are TRBV6-5 and TRBJ2-3; 9 bases align to TRBD2. Germline lookup yields CDR1 MNHEY and CDR2 SVGAGI. This CDR3 region has 15 residues. Trimming removed 1 base from V and 1 base from J; junction bases left unmatched: 0. The chain's CDR3 is CASSYWTSGTDTQYF. CDR3 DNA sequence: TGTGCCAGCAGTTACTGGACTAGCGGCACAGATACGCAGTATTTT.

The chain recombines TRBV6-5 with TRBJ2-1; 7 nucleotides match TRBD2. The CDR3 totals 15 residues. The junction had 9 bases not matched to a gene; V was cut back by 6 bases and J by 4 bases. Germline V gene data show CDR1 as MNHEY and CDR2 as SVGAGI. The CDR3 bases are TGTGCCAGCAGCCCTCGGGGGGTAAGGTACAATGAGCAGTTCTTC. This translates into CASSPRGVRYNEQFF.

This rearrangement joins TRBV18 to TRBJ2-4; D assignment may be TRBD1 or TRBD2 (5 bases each). The germline V gene has CDR1 KGHSH and CDR2 LQKENI. The CDR3 totals 14 residues. Trimming removed 6 bases from V and 7 bases from J, with 16 bases in between. The CDR3 bases are TGTGCCAGCTCCCCCGGGGCTAGTAAGAACATTCAGTACTTC. This encodes CASSPGASKNIQYF.

In its sample, this clonotype was seen many times. The gene calls are TRBV6-1 and TRBJ2-3; TRBD2 matches 10 bases. The CDR3 length is 15 residues. Germline CDR1 reads MNHNS; CDR2 reads SASEGT. V dropped 6 bases and J dropped 0; count of bases not matched to a gene: 3. The CDR3 DNA reads as TGTGCCAGCAGCCTACTAGCGGGAAGCACAGATACGCAGTATTTT. Protein product: CASSLLAGSTDTQYF.

This clonotype appeared a few times. The chain employs TRBV7-2 and TRBJ2-1; D not certain. The CDR3 has 16 residues. CDR1 is SGHTA, CDR2 FQGNSA, per germline. Trimming shortened V by 6 bases and J by 0 bases, and 15 bases separated the two germline ends. CDR3 region: CASSGNQWDSYNEQFF. The CDR3 nucleotides read TGTGCCAGCAGTGGAAATCAGTGGGACTCCTACAATGAGCAGTTCTTC.

This clonotype was seen a handful of times. The V and J genes are TRBV5-4 and TRBJ1-2; D gene ambiguous. V was clipped by 3 bases and J by 5 bases, with 11 bases between them. From germline, CDR1 is SGHNT and CDR2 YYREEE (reference sequence). The CDR3 contains 13 residues. The CDR3 reads CASSSPGAYGYTF. The CDR3 DNA sequence: TGTGCCAGCAGCTCACCGGGTGCGTATGGCTACACCTTC.

This clonotype was observed a handful of times. This rearrangement joins TRBV7-2 to TRBJ2-1; D is perhaps TRBD2 (6 bases). Germline CDR1 and CDR2: SGHTA and FQGNSA. The CDR3 length is 17 residues. Between the trimmed V and J ends, which lost 3 bases and 6 bases, there was a span of 21 bases. This CDR3 is CASSFIRMREKGNEQFF. The CDR3, as DNA: TGTGCCAGCAGCTTCATTCGAATGCGGGAAAAGGGCAATGAGCAGTTCTTC.

J is TRBJ2-7 and V is TRBV18, with 11 bases lining up with TRBD1. V shed 3 bases, J shed 6 bases, and the junction held 10 bases outside the gene matches. The germline CDR1 and CDR2 sequences are KGHSH and LQKENI. The CDR3 loop spans 16 amino acids. CDR3 protein: CASSPRTGGGIGEQYF. The CDR3 DNA reads TGTGCCAGCTCACCCCGGACAGGGGGCGGCATAGGCGAGCAGTACTTC.

This clonotype was detected a few times. The V and J genes are TRBV7-2 and TRBJ2-3; D perhaps matches TRBD2 (5 bases). CDR1 is SGHTA and CDR2 is FQGNSA in the germline V gene. This CDR3 is built from 14 residues. V gave up 1 base and J gave up 2 bases, with 7 bases separating them. CDR3 DNA sequence: TGTGCCAGCAGCTTAGTACTAGTCACAGATACGCAGTATTTT. This translates into CASSLVLVTDTQYF.

The chain uses TRBV5-1 and TRBJ2-1, with TRBD2 matching over 8 bases. The length of the CDR3 is 18 residues. Trimming at V came to 0 bases and at J to 9 bases, leaving 17 bases not matched to a gene. Germline values: CDR1 SGHRS, CDR2 YFSETQ. The CDR3 sequence is CASSLGLAGDNPHVEQFF. CDR3 nucleotides: TGCGCCAGCAGCTTGGGGCTAGCGGGCGATAACCCTCATGTTGAGCAGTTCTTC. Full variable domain (remainder filled in from reference TRBV5-1 and TRBJ2-1): KAGVTQTPRYLIKTRGQQVTLSCSPISGHRSVSWYQQTPGQGLQFLFEYFSETQRNKGNFPGRFSGRQFSNSRSEMNVSTLELGDSALYLCASSLGLAGDNPHVEQFFGPGTRLTVL.

Only a few counts were recorded for this clonotype. The genes are TRBV5-1 and TRBJ2-7; 7 bases line up with TRBD2. The junction had 10 bases not matched to a gene; V was cut back by 1 base and J by 3 bases. The CDR3 has 16 amino acids. Germline V gene sequence: CDR1 SGHRS, CDR2 YFSETQ. The CDR3 region has the DNA TGCGCCAGCAGCTTGAGCGCTAGCGGCCTTAGCTACGAGCAGTACTTC. Residues: CASSLSASGLSYEQYF.

The chain carries TRBV4-3 and TRBJ1-2; D is undetermined. V lost 0 bases and J 11 bases, leaving 16 bases between the germline ends. The CDR3 is 14 amino acids. From germline, CDR1 is LGHNA and CDR2 YSLEER. DNA of the CDR3: TGCGCCAGCAGCCAAGAATCCCAAGGCTCGCGTTACACCTTC. This translates into CASSQESQGSRYTF.

This chain uses TRBV30 with TRBJ2-4; no clear D gene. Germline V gene lookup returns CDR1 GTSNPN and CDR2 SVGIG (reference sequence). This CDR3 region has 13 residues. V was clipped by 3 bases and J by 0 bases, with 6 bases between them. The CDR3: CAWSSLAKNIQYF. The CDR3, as DNA: TGTGCCTGGAGCTCCCTAGCCAAAAACATTCAGTACTTC.

This chain connects TRBV7-9 to TRBJ2-7; 8 nucleotides agree with TRBD2. CDR1 is SEHNR and CDR2 is FQNEAQ in the germline V gene (reference sequence). This CDR3 region has 15 residues. The V and J ends lost 1 base and 1 base, in that order; junction bases with no gene match: 3. This CDR3 reads CASSLVVAGSYEQYF. For the CDR3, the DNA is TGTGCCAGCAGCTTAGTTGTAGCGGGGTCCTACGAGCAGTACTTC.

V usage is TRBV28 and J usage is TRBJ1-1, with TRBD1 as a possible D gene (5 bases). The CDR3 runs 15 residues. V was trimmed by 7 bases and J by 3 bases, leaving 18 bases between them. Per the germline V gene, CDR1 is MDHEN and CDR2 is SYDVKM. CDR3 bases: TGTGCCAGCACCTACCTAGGGACGCGGGACACTGAAGCTTTCTTT. This sequence encodes CASTYLGTRDTEAFF. Full variable domain (rest looked up from reference TRBV28 and TRBJ1-1): DVKVTQSSRYLVKRTGEKVFLECVQDMDHENMFWYRQDPGLGLRLIYFSYDVKMKEKGDIPEGYSVSREKKERFSLILESASTNQTSMYLCASTYLGTRDTEAFFGQGTRLTVV.

This clonotype appeared many times. This chain links TRBV20-1 with TRBJ2-1; 12 bases fit TRBD2. V shed 1 base, J shed 4 bases, and the junction held 8 bases outside the gene matches. Germline V gene data show CDR1 as DFQATT and CDR2 as SNEGSKA (reference sequence). The CDR3 covers 17 residues. In DNA, the CDR3 is TGCAGTGCTAGAGTGGGGGGGACTAGCGGGTATTACAATGAGCAGTTCTTC. Protein product: CSARVGGTSGYYNEQFF.

This clonotype has more than one count but fewer than ten. The gene calls are TRBV10-3 and TRBJ2-1, with D hard to call. Germline CDR1 and CDR2: ENHRY and SYGVKD. The V end lost 3 bases, the J end lost 5 bases, and 11 bases lay between the germline ends. The CDR3 totals 14 residues. In nucleotides, the CDR3 is TGTGCCATCAGTGACGCGTCTCGGGACAATGAGCAGTTCTTC. It translates to CAISDASRDNEQFF.

The chain couples TRBV5-4 to TRBJ2-5, with D unresolved. CDR3 length: 13 amino acids. V was trimmed by 2 bases and J by 3 bases, leaving 8 bases between them. From germline, CDR1 is SGHNT and CDR2 YYREEE (reference sequence). CDR3 in DNA: TGTGCCAGCAGCTTCCGGGCCGAAGAGACCCAGTACTTC. Its translation: CASSFRAEETQYF.

The table lists this clonotype with many counts. The V call is TRBV7-2, the J call TRBJ2-7, with 7 bases lining up with TRBD1. CDR3 length equals 15 residues. The germline CDR1 and CDR2 sequences are SGHTA and FQGNSA. The junction had 8 bases not matched to a gene; V was cut back by 4 bases and J by 2 bases. Here the CDR3 DNA reads TGTGCCAGCAGCTCTTCGACAGGGAACCCCTACGAGCAGTACTTC. Amino acid sequence: CASSSSTGNPYEQYF.

V and J are TRBV5-4 and TRBJ2-1; the D gene is possibly TRBD2 (5 bases). V dropped 6 bases and J dropped 2 bases, with 9 bases sitting between them. The CDR3 sequence is 13 residues long. Germline CDR1 SGHNT, CDR2 YYREEE (reference sequence). The CDR3, as DNA: TGTGCCAGCACGAGCGGTACCTACAATGAGCAGTTCTTC. Its protein is CASTSGTYNEQFF.

In this sample, this clonotype turned up a few times. This chain joins TRBV12-3 or TRBV12-4 and TRBJ2-2; 9 positions agree with TRBD1. After removal of 5 bases from V and 4 bases from J, the junction contained 11 bases not matched to a gene. The CDR3 is made up of 17 amino acids. CDR3 residues: CASSHSGQGLSTGELFF. The CDR3 DNA reads TGTGCCAGCAGTCACTCCGGACAGGGGCTATCCACCGGGGAGCTGTTTTTT.